The 26 T cell receptor beta chains given below trace back to one sample, sequenced in a study of identical twins. Via MiXCR, TCRdb re-called the 5' RACE reads, giving one row per CDR3 protein. The sample has 470,000 or so distinct CDR3 sequences; 20% to 25% are singletons. These data are also associated with another study on T cells expressing NK-cell markers.

Sequencing input: CD4+ T cells sorted from blood. All receptors derive from a woman aged 18-29 years in good health.

The chain couples TRBV12-2 to TRBJ1-1; the table's D gene call, TRBD1, was not cross checked with the DNA. TRBV12-2 is recorded as a pseudogene. The CDR3 has 14 amino acids. The CDR3: CASRFNRQVTEAFF. CDR3 in DNA: TGTGCAAGTCGCTTTAACAGGCAGGTCACTGAAGCTTTCTTT.

This clonotype has at least ten counts. V and J are TRBV12-3 or TRBV12-4 and TRBJ2-7, with TRBD2 matching over 7 bases. The CDR3 has 14 residues. With V trimmed by 6 bases and J by 5 bases, 10 bases remained unmatched. CDR3: CASRPPGGRNEQYF. DNA of the CDR3: TGTGCCAGCAGACCGCCGGGGGGAAGGAACGAGCAGTACTTC.

A few counts support this clonotype. The rearrangement joins TRBV18 to TRBJ2-5; no definite D call. Germline CDR1 is KGHSH and CDR2 is LQKENI. Trimming shortened V by 2 bases and J by 0 bases, and 10 bases separated the two germline ends. The CDR3 has 15 residues. The chain's CDR3 is CASSPKPRYQETQYF. The CDR3 nucleotides read TGTGCCAGCTCACCAAAACCCCGGTACCAAGAGACCCAGTACTTC. Full variable domain (remainder filled in from reference TRBV18 and TRBJ2-5): NAGVMQNPRHLVRRRGQEARLRCSPMKGHSHVYWYRQLPEEGLKFMVYLQKENIIDESGMPKERFSAEFPKEGPSILRIQQVVRGDSAAYFCASSPKPRYQETQYFGPGTRLLVL.

This clonotype was seen more than once but under ten times. The chain has TRBV7-3 and TRBJ2-3; D perhaps matches TRBD2 (5 bases). This CDR3 has 13 amino acids. Per the germline V gene, CDR1 is SGHTA and CDR2 is FQGTGA. Deletions cut 2 bases from V and 8 bases from J, with 11 bases between. The CDR3 reads CASSLATRGTQYF. CDR3 nucleotide sequence: TGTGCCAGCAGCTTAGCGACACGGGGTACGCAGTATTTT. The complete variable domain, with remaining parts taken from reference TRBV7-3 and TRBJ2-3, reads GAGVSQTPSNKVTEKGKYVELRCDPISGHTALYWYRQSLGQGPEFLIYFQGTGAADDSGLPNDRFFAVRPEGSVSTLKIQRTERGDSAVYLCASSLATRGTQYFGPGTRLTVL.

The chain is built from TRBV20-1 and TRBJ1-1, with TRBD1 matching over 9 bases. CDR1 is DFQATT and CDR2 is SNEGSKA in the germline V gene (reference sequence). The CDR3 has 12 residues. Trimming at V came to 5 bases and at J to 7 bases, leaving 5 bases not matched to a gene. CDR3 DNA: TGCAGTGCTCAAGGGGGACAGGGTGAAGCTTTCTTT. It codes for CSAQGGQGEAFF.

This clonotype was seen only a few times. V is TRBV15 and J is TRBJ2-1; tentative D call: TRBD1 (5 bases). CDR1 is LNHNV, CDR2 YYDKDF, per germline (reference sequence). The germline V and J ends were trimmed by 0 bases and 8 bases, with 11 bases remaining between them. The CDR3 covers 14 residues. The CDR3 coding sequence is TGTGCCACCAGCAGAGATCGTGGGGCAGATGAGCAGTTCTTC. Translating it yields CATSRDRGADEQFF.

This sequence joins TRBV11-2 and TRBJ1-2, with 7 nucleotides matching TRBD1. Germline CDR1 SGHAT, CDR2 FQNNGV. The CDR3 is made up of 10 amino acids. V trimming: 5 bases; J trimming: 13 bases; junction bases outside the gene matches: 4. In nucleotides, the CDR3 is TGTGCCAGCAGCGAAGACAGGGCCACCTTC. Translation gives CASSEDRATF.

This clonotype was seen many times. This chain links TRBV29-1 with TRBJ2-1, with TRBD2 matching over 9 bases. The CDR3 totals 14 residues. Trimming took 3 bases from V and 7 from J; bases not matched to a gene: 7. Germline lookup yields CDR1 SQVTM and CDR2 ANQGSEA. In DNA form, the CDR3 reads TGCAGCGTTGATTTGGCGGGGGGGCGAAATGAGCAGTTCTTC. Its protein product is CSVDLAGGRNEQFF.

This clonotype was found a few times. The gene calls are TRBV20-1 and TRBJ2-2, with D maybe TRBD2 (6 bases). Deletions cut 6 bases from V and 1 base from J, with 15 bases between. CDR1 is DFQATT, CDR2 SNEGSKA, per germline (reference sequence). CDR3 size: 15 residues. The DNA of the CDR3 is TGCAGTGCCCCAAGGAGACTAGTGAACACCGGGGAGCTGTTTTTT. It codes for CSAPRRLVNTGELFF.

J is TRBJ2-3 and V is TRBV14; weak D call: TRBD1 (6 bases). The CDR3 loop spans 18 amino acids. V gave up 4 bases and J gave up 2 bases, with 22 bases separating them. Germline assignment: CDR1 SGHDN and CDR2 FVKESK. Here the CDR3 reads CASSRAPGGTGFTDTQYF. The CDR3 DNA follows: TGTGCCAGCAGCCGGGCCCCTGGGGGTACAGGGTTCACAGATACGCAGTATTTT.

CDR3 nucleotide sequence: TGTGCCAGCACCGCCGGGACAGGGTATGACACTGAAGCTTTCTTT. This encodes CASTAGTGYDTEAFF. The rearrangement joins TRBV12-3 or TRBV12-4 to TRBJ1-1; 9 bases map to TRBD1. V was clipped by 7 bases and J by 3 bases; unmatched bases: 9. The CDR3 runs 15 residues.

Ten or more counts support this clonotype. This chain connects TRBV12-3 or TRBV12-4 to TRBJ2-7; D is unresolved. The CDR3 has 11 residues. V dropped 5 bases and J dropped 5 bases, with 7 bases sitting between them. CDR3 DNA sequence: TGTGCCAGCAGTACGTTCCACGAGCAGTACTTC. This translates into CASSTFHEQYF.

There are a few counts of this clonotype. The chain combines TRBV18 with TRBJ2-1, with 7 bases that match TRBD2. Germline V gene sequence: CDR1 KGHSH, CDR2 LQKENI. V was pared by 1 base and J by 4 bases, with 4 bases of the junction left unmatched. CDR3 length: 15 amino acids. This CDR3 is CASSPLTSTYNEQFF. The CDR3 nucleotides are TGTGCCAGCTCACCACTGACTAGCACGTACAATGAGCAGTTCTTC.

This clonotype was observed a handful of times. This chain links TRBV6-4 with TRBJ1-2; 7 nucleotides align to TRBD1. After removal of 5 bases from V and 4 bases from J, the junction contained 4 bases not matched to a gene. The CDR3 runs 13 residues. The germline CDR1 and CDR2 sequences are MRHNA and SNTAGT. CDR3 in DNA: TGTGCCAGCAGTCGTAACAGGGGCTATGGCTACACCTTC. It specifies CASSRNRGYGYTF.

This rearrangement joins TRBV20-1 to TRBJ2-3, with 10 bases aligning to TRBD2. The CDR3 is 15 residues long. V lost 6 bases, J lost 5 bases, and 11 bases stayed unmatched. The germline CDR1 and CDR2 sequences are DFQATT and SNEGSKA (reference sequence). In DNA, the CDR3 is TGCAGTGCCGCCGGGACTAGCGATCACCTAGATACGCAGTATTTT. Translated: CSAAGTSDHLDTQYF.

In its sample, this clonotype was seen a few times. The chain is built from TRBV2 and TRBJ1-1; no firm D call. The CDR3 length is 13 residues. Trimming cost V 6 bases and J 4 bases, with 12 bases left between them. Germline lookup yields CDR1 SNHLY and CDR2 FYNNEI. CDR3 region: CASSLNTGTEAFF. The DNA for the CDR3 is TGTGCCAGCAGCCTGAACACGGGCACTGAAGCTTTCTTT. Drawing the rest from reference TRBV2 and TRBJ1-1, the complete variable domain is EPEVTQTPSHQVTQMGQEVILRCVPISNHLYFYWYRQILGQKVEFLVSFYNNEISEKSEIFDDQFSVERPDGSNFTLKIRSTKLEDSAMYFCASSLNTGTEAFFGQGTRLTVV.

This clonotype was counted only a few times. The J gene is TRBJ1-1, the V gene TRBV5-1; D may be TRBD1 (5 bases). Trimming removed 5 bases from V and 3 bases from J, with 14 bases in between. The germline V gene encodes CDR1 SGHRS and CDR2 YFSETQ. This CDR3 region has 14 residues. Here the CDR3 reads CASSPRLGDTEAFF. In nucleotides, the CDR3 is TGCGCCAGCAGTCCCCGCCTAGGGGACACTGAAGCTTTCTTT.

This clonotype was recorded a few times. The chain joins TRBV12-3 or TRBV12-4 to TRBJ2-2, with 10 positions matching TRBD2. V lost 3 bases to trimming and J lost 8 bases; unmatched junction nucleotides: 9. The CDR3 contains 16 residues. The CDR3 loop is CASSFSLAGVPGELFF. In nucleotides, the CDR3 is TGTGCCAGCAGTTTTTCGCTAGCGGGAGTCCCGGGGGAGCTGTTTTTT.

A few counts support this clonotype. The chain employs TRBV7-2 and TRBJ1-2; D remains ambiguous. The CDR3 is made up of 14 amino acids. V was pared by 1 base and J by 4 bases, with 10 bases between. Per germline, CDR1 SGHTA and CDR2 FQGNSA. The CDR3 here is CASSLVGRTYGYTF. DNA for the CDR3: TGTGCCAGCAGCTTAGTCGGCAGGACCTATGGCTACACCTTC.

This clonotype came up a few times. The chain is built from TRBV7-8 and TRBJ2-1, with TRBD1 identical over 7 bases. This CDR3 is built from 14 residues. V shed 6 bases, J shed 4 bases, and the junction held 6 bases outside the gene matches. CDR1 is SGHVS and CDR2 is FQNEAQ in the germline V gene. CDR3 residues: CASRFGTAYNEQFF. The CDR3 DNA sequence: TGTGCCAGCAGGTTCGGGACAGCTTACAATGAGCAGTTCTTC. The whole variable domain, filled in from reference TRBV7-8 and TRBJ2-1, reads GAGVSQSPRYKVAKRGQDVALRCDPISGHVSLFWYQQALGQGPEFLTYFQNEAQLDKSGLPSDRFFAERPEGSVSTLKIQRTQQEDSAVYLCASRFGTAYNEQFFGPGTRLTVL.

This clonotype was seen a handful of times. This chain joins TRBV11-2 and TRBJ2-3; the D gene could be TRBD1 or TRBD2 (5 bases each). The germline V gene encodes CDR1 SGHAT and CDR2 FQNNGV. The CDR3 consists of 15 residues. Trimming took 3 bases from V and 3 from J, leaving 13 bases between them. This CDR3 is CASSLFTGATDTQYF. The DNA of the CDR3 is TGTGCCAGCAGCTTGTTCACCGGGGCGACAGATACGCAGTATTTT.

The chain carries TRBV7-9 and TRBJ2-7, with D perhaps matching TRBD2 (7 bases). From germline, CDR1 is SEHNR and CDR2 FQNEAQ (reference sequence). V was cut by 3 bases and J by 3 bases, with 18 bases left in between. This CDR3 region has 16 residues. The CDR3 region has the DNA TGTGCCAGCAGCTTCCTAGGGGGGGTCGTCCACTACGAGCAGTACTTC. It specifies CASSFLGGVVHYEQYF.

V is TRBV2 and J is TRBJ2-3, with D tentatively TRBD2 (5 bases). Trimming took off 6 bases at V and 6 bases at J, with 13 bases between the two ends. The CDR3 loop spans 13 amino acids. Germline CDR1 SNHLY, CDR2 FYNNEI. Here the CDR3 reads CASSSRDGDTQYF. The CDR3 DNA follows: TGTGCCAGCAGCTCACGGGATGGGGATACGCAGTATTTT.

The V and J genes are TRBV10-3 and TRBJ1-1; no clear D gene. The CDR3 runs 12 residues. V lost 6 bases, J lost 10 bases, and 15 bases lay in between. Per germline, CDR1 ENHRY and CDR2 SYGVKD. The DNA for the CDR3 is TGTGCCATCAGCGCCTCCGAGACCGGAGCTTTCTTT. Protein product: CAISASETGAFF.

The rearrangement links TRBV29-1 to TRBJ2-3; 8 bases line up with TRBD1. The V gene's germline CDR1 is SQVTM and CDR2 ANQGSEA. The CDR3 totals 13 residues. J gave up 5 bases and V 5 bases, and 6 bases lay outside the gene matches. In DNA form, the CDR3 reads TGCAGCGTTAGGACAGGGACGGTAGATACGCAGTATTTT. This codes for CSVRTGTVDTQYF.

The chain is built from TRBV6-1 and TRBJ2-2; D is uncertain. Germline CDR1 reads MNHNS; CDR2 reads SASEGT. There are 15 residues in the CDR3. V was trimmed by 5 bases and J by 5 bases, leaving 15 bases between them. CDR3 DNA: TGTGCCAGCAGTCCCGGGCGCGTTAGGACCGGGGAGCTGTTTTTT. This sequence encodes CASSPGRVRTGELFF.